Below, 32 T cell receptor beta chains from the same sample are listed, as sequenced in a study of Tregs in tolerant kidney transplant recipients. TCRdb keeps only in-frame clones here, not all; method: immunoSEQ multiplex PCR. This sample's table has tens of thousands of clones. Sequences were derived from CD8+ T cells from blood, sampled before the transplant. The receptors shown here come from a human donor who received a combined kidney and bone marrow transplant.

Of note for this clone: The read is 3 residues too short to cover the CDR3 end, so that end is filled in from the germline J gene. The chain recombines TRBV5-1 with TRBJ1-1; the D is unclear. Germline values: CDR1 SGHRS, CDR2 YFSETQ. The CDR3 extends over 14 amino acids. V was cut by 0 bases and J by 0 bases, with 6 bases left in between. The CDR3 here is CASSLETMNTEAFF. The sequenced part of the CDR3 DNA is TGCGCCAGCAGCTTGGAGACTATGAACACTGAA.

In regard to this clone: The read ends 3 residues before the CDR3 terminus; that terminus is restored from the germline J gene. This chain links TRBV7-8 with TRBJ1-5; the D is unclear. The CDR3 spans 13 residues. Germline V gene data show CDR1 as SGHVS and CDR2 as FQNEAQ. Trimming removed 4 bases at V and 5 bases at J, with 9 bases between. CDR3 loop: CASSWAADQPQHF. The CDR3 bases that were read are TGTGCCAGCAGCTGGGCAGCGGATCAGCCC.

Incomplete CDR3 DNA: TGTGCCAGCAGCCGCGGGGGTCAGCCC. Residues: CASSRGGQP. The CDR3 reads in full as CASSRGGQPQHF. The V call is TRBV13, the J call TRBJ1-5; D may be TRBD1 (5 bases). Read sequence stops 3 residues before the CDR3 end, and the germline J gene provides the missing end. Germline CDR1 is PRHDT and CDR2 is FYEKMQ (reference sequence). The CDR3 is 12 residues long. The V gene lost 5 bases and the J gene lost 6 bases, with 8 bases spanning the gap.

Regarding this clone: With the read ending 3 residues before the CDR3 end, the germline J gene is used to fill in that end. This chain uses TRBV19 with TRBJ1-5; TRBD1 matches 7 bases. This CDR3 contains 17 residues. Germline V lookup: CDR1 LNHDA, CDR2 SQIVND (reference sequence). J lost 4 bases, V lost 1 base, and 10 bases had no gene match. CDR3 residues: CASSIAPYRGVNQPQHF. CDR3 DNA, as far as it was read: TGTGCCAGTAGTATAGCCCCGTACAGGGGAGTGAATCAGCCC.

Regarding this clone: The read finishes 3 residues shy of the CDR3 end, and the germline J gene is used to complete it. V is TRBV19 and J is TRBJ2-5, with 9 bases lining up with TRBD1. This CDR3 has 16 amino acids. Germline lookup yields CDR1 LNHDA and CDR2 SQIVND (reference sequence). V was pared by 5 bases and J by 5 bases, with 12 bases of the junction left unmatched. The CDR3 protein is CASSPVLGQGWETQYF. The DNA read from the CDR3 is TGTGCCAGTAGTCCCGTCCTCGGACAGGGGTGGGAGACC.

CDR3 bases read: TGTGCCTGGAGTGTGACAAGGGGTGAG. This sequence encodes CAWSVTRGE. The full CDR3 is CAWSVTRGEQFF. The chain uses TRBV30 and TRBJ2-1; TRBD1 might be the D (5 bases). The sequenced fragment ends 3 residues before the CDR3 boundary, so the rest is inferred from the germline J gene. This CDR3 has 12 amino acids. Germline V gene sequence: CDR1 GTSNPN, CDR2 SVGIG (reference sequence). The V and J ends lost 0 bases and 9 bases respectively, with 9 bases between them. Full variable domain (outside the CDR3, taken from reference TRBV30 and TRBJ2-1): SQTIHQWPATLVQPVGSPLSLECTVEGTSNPNLYWYRQAAGRGLQLLFYSVGIGQISSEVPQNLSASRPQDRQFILSSKKLLLSDSGFYLCAWSVTRGEQFFGPGTRLTVL.

Comments on this clone: From the germline J gene comes the end of the CDR3, since the read stops 3 residues before it. The V call is TRBV7-6, the J call TRBJ2-1, with 10 bases matching TRBD2. CDR1 and CDR2 (germline): SGHVS, FNYEAQ. This CDR3 is built from 15 residues. With V trimmed by 5 bases and J by 4 bases, 5 bases remained unmatched. CDR3 protein: CASSPGLAAYNEQFF. The sequenced CDR3 bases are TGTGCCAGCAGCCCCGGACTAGCGGCATACAATGAG.

On this clone itself: The read stops 3 residues short of the end of the CDR3; the missing end is completed from the germline J gene. The V gene is TRBV2, the J gene TRBJ2-3; 7 bases are shared with TRBD1. CDR3 length: 16 amino acids. Germline loops: CDR1 SNHLY, CDR2 FYNNEI. The CDR3 is CASISTGAGPPDAQYF. Incomplete CDR3 DNA: TGTGCCAGCATCTCCACAGGGGCAGGACCCCCGGACGCG. Full variable domain (remainder filled in from reference TRBV2 and TRBJ2-3): EPEVTQTPSHQVTQMGQEVILRCVPISNHLYFYWYRQILGQKVEFLVSFYNNEISEKSEIFDDQFSVERPDGSNFTLKIRSTKLEDSAMYFCASISTGAGPPDAQYFGPGTRLTVL.

On this clone itself: The CDR3 end falls 3 residues outside the read, so it is completed with the germline J gene. J is TRBJ2-3 and V is TRBV13; D is undetermined. CDR1 and CDR2 (germline): PRHDT, FYEKMQ (reference sequence). With 1 base removed from V and 4 bases from J, the gap between germline ends came to 9 bases. This CDR3 has 14 amino acids. CDR3: CASSLASVSDTQYF. The CDR3 DNA, read in part, is TGTGCCAGCAGCTTAGCTTCCGTTTCAGATACG.

Comment on this clone: From the germline J gene comes the end of the CDR3, since the read stops 3 residues before it. The J gene is TRBJ1-1, the V gene TRBV19; the D gene is possibly TRBD1 (5 bases). Germline CDR1 is LNHDA and CDR2 is SQIVND (reference sequence). The CDR3 runs to 14 residues. The germline V and J ends were trimmed by 5 bases and 0 bases, with 10 bases remaining between them. The CDR3 DNA, read in part, is TGTGCCAGTAGTTACAGGAACATGAACACTGAA. Translated, it gives CASSYRNMNTE. The whole CDR3 sequence reads CASSYRNMNTEAFF.

As for this clone: From the germline J gene comes the end of the CDR3, since the read stops 3 residues before it. V and J are TRBV29-1 and TRBJ2-7, with unresolved D. Germline lookup yields CDR1 SQVTM and CDR2 ANQGSEA. V lost 5 bases, J lost 4 bases, and 12 bases lay in between. The CDR3 runs to 12 residues. Incomplete CDR3 DNA: TGCAGCGTTTTAGCTACTACATACGAG. Protein: CSVLATTYE. The entire CDR3 protein reads CSVLATTYEQYF.

Points on this clone: The CDR3 end is not reached by the read, which stops 3 residues before it; the germline J gene fills it in. The V and J genes are TRBV5-1 and TRBJ2-1; 8 bases match TRBD1. The ends lost 2 bases at V and 3 bases at J; junction bases unmatched: 4. The CDR3 consists of 15 residues. Germline-derived CDR1 and CDR2 are SGHRS and YFSETQ. Partial CDR3 DNA: TGCGCCAGCAGCTTAACAGGGGGGTTCTACAATGAG. It translates to CASSLTGGFYNE. The entire CDR3 protein is CASSLTGGFYNEQFF.

This CDR3 reads CAWSVTGGDEQYF. The covered CDR3 bases are TGTGCCTGGAGTGTAACAGGGGGCGACGAG. The V call is TRBV30, the J call TRBJ2-7; 9 positions agree with TRBD1. Read data end 3 residues before the CDR3 end; the end is taken from the germline J gene. Germline CDR1 and CDR2: GTSNPN and SVGIG (reference sequence). The J segment lost 5 bases and the V segment lost 0 bases, leaving 2 bases of the junction unmatched. This CDR3 has 13 residues.

As regards this clone: The read terminates 3 residues ahead of where the CDR3 ends, so the germline J gene completes it. The chain is built from TRBV7-8 and TRBJ2-7; D is uncertain. This CDR3 region has 14 residues. Germline-derived CDR1 and CDR2 are SGHVS and FQNEAQ. V dropped 5 bases and J dropped 2 bases, with 13 bases sitting between them. CDR3 DNA (partial): TGTGCCAGCAGCGACTCCGGGTTCGCCTACGAG. This sequence encodes CASSDSGFAYE. The full CDR3 sequence reads CASSDSGFAYEQYF.

Of note for this clone: The DNA ends 3 residues before the CDR3 does, and the rest of the CDR3 is filled in from the germline J gene. The rearrangement uses TRBV2 and TRBJ1-1, with a possible D match to TRBD1 (5 bases). The V gene's germline CDR1 is SNHLY and CDR2 FYNNEI. CDR3 length: 13 amino acids. V was cut by 5 bases and J by 4 bases, with 11 bases left in between. CDR3 residues: CASSLTDSTEAFF. CDR3 bases read: TGTGCCAGCAGTCTAACCGACAGCACTGAA.

On this clone itself: Read sequence stops 3 residues before the CDR3 end, and the germline J gene provides the missing end. The genes are TRBV3-1 (or the pseudogene TRBV3-2) and TRBJ2-4; the match to TRBD1 covers 9 bases. The V gene end was trimmed by 1 base and the J gene end by 3 bases; junction bases not matched to a gene: 10. There are 18 residues in the CDR3. CDR1 is LGHDT, CDR2 YNNKEL, per germline (reference sequence). CDR3 DNA, as far as it was read: TGTGCCAGCAGCCAAGGCTATGGACAGGGGACGGGCAAAAACATT. Protein sequence: CASSQGYGQGTGKNI. The whole CDR3 region reads CASSQGYGQGTGKNIQYF.

Concerning this clone: From the germline J gene comes the end of the CDR3, since the read stops 3 residues before it. V is TRBV2 and J is TRBJ2-5; the D gene is possibly TRBD1 (6 bases). In germline, CDR1 is SNHLY, CDR2 FYNNEI. This CDR3 spans 15 amino acids. Trimming took 6 bases from V and 0 from J, leaving 14 bases between them. CDR3 sequence: CASRTLTGDQETQYF. The sequenced CDR3 bases are TGTGCCAGCAGAACGCTGACAGGCGACCAAGAGACC.

With regard to this clone: Read data end 3 residues before the CDR3 end; the end is taken from the germline J gene. The genes are TRBV5-1 and TRBJ1-1; TRBD1 aligns across 7 bases. Germline-derived CDR1 and CDR2 are SGHRS and YFSETQ. The length of the CDR3 is 15 residues. The ends lost 0 bases at V and 0 bases at J; junction bases unmatched: 2. The CDR3 bases that were read are TGCGCCAGCAGCTTGGTAGGACAGGTGAACACTGAA. The encoded protein is CASSLVGQVNTE. The entire CDR3 protein reads CASSLVGQVNTEAFF.

Notes on this clone: The read ends 3 residues shy of where the CDR3 ends; the end is completed using the germline J gene. The rearrangement uses TRBV5-1 and TRBJ2-7; TRBD2 matches 7 bases. There are 14 residues in the CDR3. J lost 3 bases, V lost 0 bases, and 3 bases had no gene match. Germline CDR1 SGHRS, CDR2 YFSETQ. CDR3 DNA (partial): TGCGCCAGCAGCTTGGTCAGCGGGGACTACGAG. Residues: CASSLVSGDYE. The full CDR3 protein is CASSLVSGDYEQYF.

Comments on this clone: The read terminates 3 residues ahead of where the CDR3 ends, so the germline J gene completes it. This rearrangement joins TRBV19 to TRBJ1-1, with TRBD1 identical over 7 bases. Per the germline V gene, CDR1 is LNHDA and CDR2 is SQIVND (reference sequence). V trimming: 1 base; J trimming: 0 bases; junction bases outside the gene matches: 5. The CDR3 has 16 amino acids. The CDR3 bases that were read are TGTGCCAGTAGTATAGGGGGACAGTTCATGAACACTGAA. This encodes CASSIGGQFMNTE. In full, the CDR3 is CASSIGGQFMNTEAFF.

With respect to this clone: The sequence runs out 3 residues before the end of the CDR3; the remainder is reconstructed from the germline J gene. V is TRBV2 and J is TRBJ2-1, with 11 positions matching TRBD2. CDR3 length equals 15 residues. The J segment lost 7 bases and the V segment lost 5 bases, leaving 7 bases of the junction unmatched. Per germline, CDR1 SNHLY and CDR2 FYNNEI. CDR3 bases read: TGTGCCAGCAGTCTGACTAGCGGGACGGTGAATGAG. Amino acids: CASSLTSGTVNE. The CDR3 as a whole reads CASSLTSGTVNEQFF.

Of note for this clone: The read falls 3 residues short of the CDR3 end, and the missing part is taken from the germline J gene. V gene TRBV19 combines with J gene TRBJ2-7; TRBD1 agrees at 12 bases. V gave up 3 bases and J gave up 6 bases; unmatched junction bases: 3. CDR1 LNHDA and CDR2 SQIVND come from the germline V gene (reference sequence). The CDR3 consists of 14 residues. This chain's CDR3 is CASSMGTGGPEQYF. The sequenced CDR3 bases are TGTGCCAGTAGTATGGGGACAGGGGGCCCCGAG.

With respect to this clone: The read terminates 3 residues before the CDR3 end, so the remaining end is supplied by the germline J gene. This chain joins TRBV9 and TRBJ2-1; 8 nucleotides align to TRBD2. J lost 7 bases, V lost 0 bases, and 6 bases had no gene match. CDR1 SGDLS and CDR2 YYNGEE come from the germline V gene. This CDR3 has 15 residues. The CDR3 region is CASSVGLAGMNEQFF. The sequenced part of the CDR3 DNA is TGTGCCAGCAGCGTAGGCCTAGCGGGTATGAATGAG.

CDR3 sequence reads: CASRQPRYGDTQYF. CDR3 DNA (partial): TGTGCCAGCAGGCAACCTAGGTACGGGGATACG. The J gene is TRBJ2-3, the V gene TRBV7-2; the D is unclear. The read is 3 residues too short to cover the CDR3 end, so that end is filled in from the germline J gene. The CDR3 has 14 amino acids. CDR1 is SGHTA, CDR2 FQGNSA, per germline. The V end was cut by 6 bases, the J end by 6 bases, with 16 bases between.

Worth noting for this clone: Sequencing ends 3 residues short of the CDR3 end; the germline J gene provides the rest. The J gene is TRBJ2-7, the V gene TRBV7-9, with D possibly being TRBD1 (5 bases). CDR1 is SEHNR and CDR2 is FQNEAQ in the germline V gene (reference sequence). The V end lost 3 bases, the J end lost 4 bases, and 7 bases lay between the germline ends. The CDR3 runs to 12 residues. This chain's CDR3 is CASSFDSYEQYF. The CDR3 bases that were read are TGTGCCAGCAGCTTTGACAGTTACGAG. The entire variable domain, with the rest obtained from reference TRBV7-9 and TRBJ2-7, is as follows: DTGVSQNPRHKITKRGQNVTFRCDPISEHNRLYWYRQTLGQGPEFLTYFQNEAQLEKSRLLSDRFSAERPKGSFSTLEIQRTEQGDSAMYLCASSFDSYEQYFGPGTRLTVT.

As for this clone: From the germline J gene comes the end of the CDR3, since the read stops 3 residues before it. The chain joins TRBV10-3 to TRBJ1-1; TRBD1 matches at 7 bases. Looked up from germline, CDR1 is ENHRY and CDR2 is SYGVKD. This CDR3 spans 16 amino acids. The ends lost 3 bases at V and 4 bases at J; junction bases unmatched: 11. The CDR3 protein is CAISDPRGGGGTEAFF. CDR3 DNA, as far as it was read: TGTGCCATCAGTGACCCGAGGGGAGGGGGCGGCACTGAA.

The CDR3 sequence is CASSITSGYTGELFF. CDR3 bases read: TGTGCCAGTAGTATTACTAGCGGGTACACCGGGGAG. This chain connects TRBV19 to TRBJ2-2; 9 nucleotides align to TRBD2. From the germline J gene comes the end of the CDR3, since the read stops 3 residues before it. With V trimmed by 3 bases and J by 3 bases, 2 bases remained unmatched. The CDR3 length is 15 residues. Germline CDR1 is LNHDA and CDR2 is SQIVND (reference sequence).

With respect to this clone: With the read ending 3 residues before the CDR3 end, the germline J gene is used to fill in that end. The chain employs TRBV6-1 and TRBJ2-1; 7 positions agree with TRBD2. V lost 2 bases, J lost 8 bases, and 6 bases stayed unmatched. Germline loops: CDR1 MNHNS, CDR2 SASEGT. The CDR3 extends over 14 amino acids. CDR3 DNA, as far as it was read: TGTGCCAGCAGTGAATGGGGGACTACGGATGAG. It yields the protein CASSEWGTTDE. The CDR3 as a whole reads CASSEWGTTDEQFF.

Here the CDR3 reads CASRETGGNYEQYF. CDR3 bases read: TGTGCCAGCAGGGAAACAGGGGGCAACTACGAG. V is TRBV2 and J is TRBJ2-7, with 9 bases aligning to TRBD1. The CDR3 extends 3 residues past the end of the read, so its final part is completed from the germline J gene. This CDR3 spans 14 amino acids. Germline loops: CDR1 SNHLY, CDR2 FYNNEI. V lost 6 bases and J lost 3; bases outside the gene matches: 6.

Comments on this clone: An end of the junction differs from the germline gene, which may be a read error. The read ends 3 residues shy of where the CDR3 ends; the end is completed using the germline J gene. The same CDR3 arises from other DNA sequences in this sample as well. V gene TRBV6-2 or TRBV6-3 combines with J gene TRBJ1-4, with 8 positions matching TRBD1. The CDR3 length is 16 residues. Germline assignment: CDR1 MNHEY and CDR2 SVGEGT. The CDR3 bases that were read are TGTGCTAGCAGCCCCGGGACAGGCCACGGGAATGAAAAA. Residues: CASSPGTGHGNEK. The CDR3 reads in full as CASSPGTGHGNEKLFF.

Notes on this clone: The read finishes 3 residues shy of the CDR3 end, and the germline J gene is used to complete it. This chain connects TRBV2 to TRBJ2-1, with D possibly matching TRBD2 (6 bases). The CDR3 has 11 residues. Germline V gives CDR1 SNHLY, CDR2 FYNNEI. V lost 8 bases and J lost 4, with 6 bases in between. CDR3 DNA, as far as it was read: TGTGCCAGCGGGGGGTACAATGAG. Translating gives CASGGYNE. The whole CDR3 sequence reads CASGGYNEQFF.

With regard to this clone: The CDR3 end falls 3 residues outside the read, so it is completed with the germline J gene. This chain links TRBV6-1 with TRBJ1-2; D is unresolved. The germline CDR1 and CDR2 sequences are MNHNS and SASEGT. The CDR3 runs 16 residues. The sequenced CDR3 bases are TGTGCCAGCAGTGAAGCGCTAACTCGAGAGGGCCGGGGC. As protein: CASSEALTREGRG. The entire CDR3 is CASSEALTREGRGYTF.